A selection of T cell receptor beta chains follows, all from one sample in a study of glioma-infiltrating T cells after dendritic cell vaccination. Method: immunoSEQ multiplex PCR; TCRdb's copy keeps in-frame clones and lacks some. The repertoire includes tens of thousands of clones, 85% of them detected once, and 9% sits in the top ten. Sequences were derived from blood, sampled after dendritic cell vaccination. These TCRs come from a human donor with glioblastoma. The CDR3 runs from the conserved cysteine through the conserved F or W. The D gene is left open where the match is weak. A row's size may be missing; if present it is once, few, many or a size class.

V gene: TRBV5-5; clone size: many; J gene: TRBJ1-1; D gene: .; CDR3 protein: CASSFLVRDTEAFF; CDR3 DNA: TGTGCCAGCAGTTTTCTGGTCAGGGACACTGAAGCTTTCTTT
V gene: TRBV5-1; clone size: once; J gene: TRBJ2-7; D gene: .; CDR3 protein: CASSPGTGRQYEQYF; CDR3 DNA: TGCGCCAGCAGCCCAGGGACGGGGAGGCAATACGAGCAGTACTTC
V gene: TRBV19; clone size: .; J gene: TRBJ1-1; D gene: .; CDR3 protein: CASSPQGLGEAFF; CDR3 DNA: TGTGCCAGTAGTCCGCAGGGATTGGGTGAAGCTTTCTTT
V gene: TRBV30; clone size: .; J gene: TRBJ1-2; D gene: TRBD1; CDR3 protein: CAWLRDSQYYGYTF; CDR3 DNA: TGTGCCTGGTTACGGGACAGCCAATACTATGGCTACACCTTC
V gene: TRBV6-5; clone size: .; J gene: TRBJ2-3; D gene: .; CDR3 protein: CASSYRGLPTDTQYF; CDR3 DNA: TGTGCCAGCAGTTACCGAGGACTACCCACAGATACGCAGTATTTT
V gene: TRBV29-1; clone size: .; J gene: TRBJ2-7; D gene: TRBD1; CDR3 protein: CSVEDSGQGYEQYF; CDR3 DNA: TGCAGCGTTGAAGATTCGGGACAGGGCTACGAGCAGTACTTC
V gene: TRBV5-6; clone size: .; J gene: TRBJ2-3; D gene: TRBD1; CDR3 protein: CASIQIRDRGEVTQYF; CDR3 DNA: TGTGCCAGCATCCAAATAAGGGACAGGGGGGAAGTTACGCAGTATTTT
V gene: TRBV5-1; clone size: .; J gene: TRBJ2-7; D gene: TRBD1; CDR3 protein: CASSRDRSYEQYF; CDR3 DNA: TGCGCCAGCAGCCGGGACAGGTCCTACGAGCAGTACTTC
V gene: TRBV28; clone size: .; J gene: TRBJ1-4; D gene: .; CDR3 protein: CASSLSGVNEKLFF; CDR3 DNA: TGTGCCAGCAGTTTATCAGGGGTGAATGAAAAACTGTTTTTT
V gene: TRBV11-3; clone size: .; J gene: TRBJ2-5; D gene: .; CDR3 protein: CASSLLRARDQETQYF; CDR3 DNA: TGTGCCAGCAGCTTATTACGTGCCAGGGACCAAGAGACCCAGTACTTC
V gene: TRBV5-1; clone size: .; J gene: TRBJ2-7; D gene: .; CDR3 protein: CASSLPREGGEQYF; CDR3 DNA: TGCGCCAGCAGCTTGCCCAGGGAGGGGGGCGAGCAGTACTTC
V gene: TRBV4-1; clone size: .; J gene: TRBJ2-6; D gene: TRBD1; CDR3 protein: CASSQGLLGTGSGANVLTF; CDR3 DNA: TGCGCCAGCAGCCAAGGCCTCCTCGGGACAGGGTCTGGGGCCAACGTCCTGACTTTC
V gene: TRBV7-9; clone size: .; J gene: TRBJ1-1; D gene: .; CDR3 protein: CASSLTHLNTEAFF; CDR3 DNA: TGTGCCAGCAGCTTAACGCACTTGAACACTGAAGCTTTCTTT
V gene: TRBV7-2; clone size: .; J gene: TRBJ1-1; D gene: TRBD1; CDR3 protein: CASSKKTGKNTEAFF; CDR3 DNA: TGTGCCAGCAGCAAAAAGACAGGGAAGAACACTGAAGCTTTCTTT
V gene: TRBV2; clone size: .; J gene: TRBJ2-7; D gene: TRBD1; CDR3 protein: CASSEDRGYEQYF; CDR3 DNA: TGTGCCAGCAGTGAAGACAGGGGATACGAGCAGTACTTC
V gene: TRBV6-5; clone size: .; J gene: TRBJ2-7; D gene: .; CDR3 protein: CASSVRGEQYF; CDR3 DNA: TGTGCCAGCAGCGTACGGGGGGAGCAGTACTTC
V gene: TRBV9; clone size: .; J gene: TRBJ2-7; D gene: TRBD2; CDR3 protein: CASSVTTGTSFTYEQYF; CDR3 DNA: TGTGCCAGCAGCGTAACCACCGGGACTAGCTTCACCTACGAGCAGTACTTC
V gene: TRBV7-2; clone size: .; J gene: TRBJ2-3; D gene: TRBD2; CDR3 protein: CASSQGLAGGEGDTQYF; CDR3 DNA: TGTGCCAGCAGCCAGGGACTAGCGGGGGGCGAGGGAGATACGCAGTATTTT
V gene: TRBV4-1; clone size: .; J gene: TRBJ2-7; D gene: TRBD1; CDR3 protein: CASSTDRAYEQYF; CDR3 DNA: TGCGCCAGCAGCACGGACAGGGCCTACGAGCAGTACTTC
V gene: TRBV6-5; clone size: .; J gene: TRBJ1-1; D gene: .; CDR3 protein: CASSEAGRREAFF; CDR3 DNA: TGTGCCAGCAGTGAAGCAGGTCGGAGGGAAGCTTTCTTT
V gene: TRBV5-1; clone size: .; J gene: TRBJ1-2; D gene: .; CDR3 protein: CASSRRPTIREADYGYTF; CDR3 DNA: TGCGCCAGCAGCCGACGACCCACCATCAGGGAGGCGGACTATGGCTACACCTTC
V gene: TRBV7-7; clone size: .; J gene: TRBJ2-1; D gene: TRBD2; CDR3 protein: CASSSGLAGDEQFF; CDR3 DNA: TGTGCTAGCAGCTCGGGACTAGCGGGCGATGAGCAGTTCTTC
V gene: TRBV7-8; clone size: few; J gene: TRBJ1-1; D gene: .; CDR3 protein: CASSLERGAAFF; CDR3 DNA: TGTGCCAGCAGCTTAGAGCGGGGGGCCGCTTTCTTT
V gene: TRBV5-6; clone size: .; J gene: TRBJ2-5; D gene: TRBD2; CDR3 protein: CASSLASGGALGAGTQYF; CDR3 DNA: TGTGCCAGCAGCTTGGCTAGCGGGGGGGCCCTTGGTGCGGGAACCCAGTACTTC
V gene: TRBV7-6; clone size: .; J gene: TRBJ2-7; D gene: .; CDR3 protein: CASSPRYSYEQYF; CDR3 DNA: TGTGCCAGCAGCCCTCGGTATTCCTACGAGCAGTACTTC
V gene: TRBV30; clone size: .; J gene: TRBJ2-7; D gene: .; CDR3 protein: CAWDRGTYEQYF; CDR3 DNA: TGTGCCTGGGACCGAGGCACCTACGAGCAGTACTTC
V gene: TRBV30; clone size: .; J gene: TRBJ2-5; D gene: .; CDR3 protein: CAWSIGGRYQETQYF; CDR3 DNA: TGTGCCTGGAGTATCGGGGGGCGGTACCAAGAGACCCAGTACTTC
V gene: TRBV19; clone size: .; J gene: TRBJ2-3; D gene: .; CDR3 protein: CASSEQGIEVSTDTQYF; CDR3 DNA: TGTGCCAGTAGCGAACAGGGTATTGAAGTGAGCACAGATACGCAGTATTTT
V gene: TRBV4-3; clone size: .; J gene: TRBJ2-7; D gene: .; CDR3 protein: CASSPGGAGTYEQYF; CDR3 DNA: TGCGCCAGCAGCCCAGGAGGGGCAGGGACCTACGAGCAGTACTTC
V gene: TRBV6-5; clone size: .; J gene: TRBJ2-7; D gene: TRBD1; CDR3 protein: CASSYLPTGSYEQYF; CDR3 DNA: TGTGCCAGCAGTTACCTCCCGACAGGGTCGTACGAGCAGTACTTC
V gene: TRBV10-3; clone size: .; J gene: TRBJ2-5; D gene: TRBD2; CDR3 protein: CAIRASGGQETQYF; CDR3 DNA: TGTGCCATCAGGGCTAGCGGGGGGCAAGAGACCCAGTACTTC
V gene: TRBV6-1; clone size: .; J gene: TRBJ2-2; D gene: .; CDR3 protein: CASRWQMNAGELFF; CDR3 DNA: TGTGCCAGCAGGTGGCAAATGAACGCCGGGGAGCTGTTTTTT
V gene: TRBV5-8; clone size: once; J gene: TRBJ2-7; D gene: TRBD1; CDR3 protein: CASSLPGTGSSYEQYF; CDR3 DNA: TGTGCCAGCAGCTTGCCCGGGACAGGGAGCTCCTACGAGCAGTACTTC
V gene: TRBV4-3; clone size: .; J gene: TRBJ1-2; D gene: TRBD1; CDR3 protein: CASSQGPAGQESYGYTF; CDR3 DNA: TGCGCCAGCAGCCAAGGACCCGCGGGACAGGAGAGCTATGGCTACACCTTC
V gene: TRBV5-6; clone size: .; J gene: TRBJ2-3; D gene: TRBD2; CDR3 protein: CASTVAGESTDTQYF; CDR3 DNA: TGTGCCAGCACCGTAGCGGGGGAAAGCACAGATACGCAGTATTTT
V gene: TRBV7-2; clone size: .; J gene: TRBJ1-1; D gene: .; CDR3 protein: CASSQRSEPRGKTEAFF; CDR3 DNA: TGTGCCAGCAGCCAACGAAGTGAACCGCGGGGAAAGACTGAAGCTTTCTTT
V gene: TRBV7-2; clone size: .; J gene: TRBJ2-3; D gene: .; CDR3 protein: CASSLGRGTDTQYF; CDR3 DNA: TGTGCCAGCAGCTTAGGTCGGGGCACAGATACGCAGTATTTT
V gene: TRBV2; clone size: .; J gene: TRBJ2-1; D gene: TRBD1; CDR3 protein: CASSEAFYSGQNYNEQFF; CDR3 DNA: TGTGCCAGCAGTGAAGCGTTTTATTCGGGACAGAACTACAATGAGCAGTTCTTC
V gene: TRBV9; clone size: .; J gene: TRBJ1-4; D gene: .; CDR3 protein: CASSRPGEREKLFF; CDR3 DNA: TGTGCCAGCAGCCGACCCGGGGAACGTGAAAAACTGTTTTTT
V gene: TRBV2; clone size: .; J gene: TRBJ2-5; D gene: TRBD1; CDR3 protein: CATNRDRIFETQYF; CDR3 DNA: TGTGCCACCAACCGGGACAGGATTTTTGAGACCCAGTACTTC
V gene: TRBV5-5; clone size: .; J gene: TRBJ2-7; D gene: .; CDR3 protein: CASSLARGAYEQYF; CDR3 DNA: TGTGCCAGCAGCTTGGCCCGGGGGGCATACGAGCAGTACTTC
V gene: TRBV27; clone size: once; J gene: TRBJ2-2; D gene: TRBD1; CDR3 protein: CASSASTGGGGELFF; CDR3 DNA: TGTGCCAGCAGTGCCTCCACAGGGGGCGGCGGGGAGCTGTTTTTT
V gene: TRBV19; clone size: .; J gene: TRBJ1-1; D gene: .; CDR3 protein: CASTPRDIPQMNTEAFF; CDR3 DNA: TGTGCCAGTACCCCAAGGGACATTCCACAAATGAACACTGAAGCTTTCTTT
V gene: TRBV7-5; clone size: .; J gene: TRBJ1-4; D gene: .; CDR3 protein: CASSLLQGEKIGEKLFF; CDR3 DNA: TGTGCCAGCAGCTTACTCCAGGGTGAAAAGATTGGCGAAAAACTGTTTTTT
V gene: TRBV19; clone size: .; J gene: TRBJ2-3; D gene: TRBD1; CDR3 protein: CASGSDRGIADTQYF; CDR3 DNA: TGTGCCAGTGGATCGGACAGGGGGATAGCAGATACGCAGTATTTT
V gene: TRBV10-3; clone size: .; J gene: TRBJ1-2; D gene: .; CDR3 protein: CAISESIAVNYGYTF; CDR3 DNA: TGTGCCATCAGTGAGTCGATCGCGGTGAACTATGGCTACACCTTC
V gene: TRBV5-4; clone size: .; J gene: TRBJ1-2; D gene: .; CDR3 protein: CASSLDEASFYGYTF; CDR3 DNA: TGTGCCAGCAGCTTGGACGAGGCCAGCTTCTATGGCTACACCTTC
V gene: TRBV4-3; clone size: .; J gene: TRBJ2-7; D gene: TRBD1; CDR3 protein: CASSHSRGQGYEQYF; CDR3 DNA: TGCGCCAGCAGCCACTCCAGGGGGCAGGGCTACGAGCAGTACTTC